This TCR beta chain was observed in a study of blood T cell repertoires in COVID-19. Method: immunoSEQ multiplex PCR; TCRdb's copy keeps in-frame clones and lacks some. This table holds about 250,000 clones, around 85% found once. Germline V gene sequence: CDR1 MNHEY, CDR2 SVGAGI. The CDR3 consists of 14 residues. V shed 5 bases and J 0 bases; nucleotides not matched to a gene: 1. This clonotype originated in an elderly man with acute or convalescent COVID-19. The sequenced sample was peripheral blood. The rearrangement joins TRBV6-5 to TRBJ1-3; TRBD1 agrees at 7 bases. CDR3 residues: CASSRDSSGNTIYF. The CDR3 DNA follows: TGTGCCAGCAGTCGGGACAGCTCTGGAAACACCATATATTTT.